This is a list of T cell receptor beta chains from one sample in a study of shared clonotypes between healthy human individuals. Measured with immunoSEQ multiplex PCR; TCRdb has only the in-frame clones, and not every one. The table includes around 600,000 clones, approximately 97% detected once. The sample comprised naive CD4+ T cells sorted from blood. The receptors stem from a woman aged 25 to 39 in good health. CDR3s include the opening cysteine and the closing phenylalanine or tryptophan. A D gene is named only where the DNA matches it firmly. A row's size may be missing; if present it is once, few, many or a size class.

CDR3 DNA: TGTGCCAGCAGCTCCCTTGGACAGGGGAGTCAGCCCCAGCATTTT
CDR3 protein: CASSSLGQGSQPQHF
V gene: TRBV27
D gene: TRBD1
J gene: TRBJ1-5
clone size: -

CDR3 DNA: TGTGCCAGCAGCTTGTTTGGGGGTTCGTCCTACAATGAGCAGTTCTTC
CDR3 protein: CASSLFGGSSYNEQFF
V gene: TRBV5-6
D gene: -
J gene: TRBJ2-1
clone size: -

CDR3 DNA: TGTGCCAGCTCCCCCACCCGCGAGCTAAGTGAAAAACTGTTTTTT
CDR3 protein: CASSPTRELSEKLFF
V gene: TRBV18
D gene: -
J gene: TRBJ1-4
clone size: few

CDR3 DNA: TGTGCCAGCACCGGACGGGGCCTCTCTGGAAACACCATATATTTT
CDR3 protein: CASTGRGLSGNTIYF
V gene: TRBV2
D gene: -
J gene: TRBJ1-3
clone size: -

CDR3 DNA: TGTGCCAGCTCACCCCTAATGTGGGGCGGATTGGTGAACACTGAAGCTTTCTTT
CDR3 protein: CASSPLMWGGLVNTEAFF
V gene: TRBV18
D gene: -
J gene: TRBJ1-1
clone size: -

CDR3 DNA: TGTGCCAGCAGTACGACAGGGAGCAATCAGCCCCAGCATTTT
CDR3 protein: CASSTTGSNQPQHF
V gene: TRBV6-5
D gene: TRBD1
J gene: TRBJ1-5
clone size: few

CDR3 DNA: TGTGCCAGACCGAGAGGGAGCGATTTTTTCTACGAGCAGTACTTC
CDR3 protein: CARPRGSDFFYEQYF
V gene: TRBV19
D gene: -
J gene: TRBJ2-7
clone size: -

CDR3 DNA: TGTGCCAGTAGACCACCTAGCTCCTACAATGAGCAGTTCTTC
CDR3 protein: CASRPPSSYNEQFF
V gene: TRBV19
D gene: -
J gene: TRBJ2-1
clone size: -

CDR3 DNA: TGTGCCAGCAGCCGTACCACAGATACGCAGTATTTT
CDR3 protein: CASSRTTDTQYF
V gene: TRBV28
D gene: -
J gene: TRBJ2-3
clone size: -

CDR3 DNA: TGTGCCAGCAGCCCGGCCCCCGGGGGAGGTCGCGAGCAGTACTTC
CDR3 protein: CASSPAPGGGREQYF
V gene: TRBV9
D gene: -
J gene: TRBJ2-7
clone size: -

CDR3 DNA: TGTGCCAGCAGCTTAGCCATAGGGGGCCACGAGCAGTACTTC
CDR3 protein: CASSLAIGGHEQYF
V gene: TRBV13
D gene: TRBD1
J gene: TRBJ2-7
clone size: -

CDR3 DNA: TGCGCCAGCCAGGGGACTAGCGGACACAATGAGCAGTTCTTC
CDR3 protein: CASQGTSGHNEQFF
V gene: TRBV5-1
D gene: TRBD2
J gene: TRBJ2-1
clone size: -

CDR3 DNA: TGTGCCAGCACCTTGGGGGGCTTGAACACTGAAGCTTTCTTT
CDR3 protein: CASTLGGLNTEAFF
V gene: TRBV6-1
D gene: -
J gene: TRBJ1-1
clone size: -

CDR3 DNA: TGCGCCAGCAGCGTAACGTCGGGGGTAATCTACAATGAGCAGTTCTTC
CDR3 protein: CASSVTSGVIYNEQFF
V gene: TRBV5-1
D gene: -
J gene: TRBJ2-1
clone size: -

CDR3 DNA: TGTGCCAGCAGCTTAGCGCGCACCCGGGACAGGGTCAACTATGGCTACACCTTC
CDR3 protein: CASSLARTRDRVNYGYTF
V gene: TRBV7-9
D gene: TRBD1
J gene: TRBJ1-2
clone size: once

CDR3 DNA: TGTGCCAGTAGCCACCCAGGGGGCTATCAGCCCCAGCATTTT
CDR3 protein: CASSHPGGYQPQHF
V gene: TRBV19
D gene: TRBD1
J gene: TRBJ1-5
clone size: -

CDR3 DNA: TGCGCCAGCAGCTTGTCGCCGGGACTAGCGAACACCGGGGAGCTGTTTTTT
CDR3 protein: CASSLSPGLANTGELFF
V gene: TRBV5-1
D gene: TRBD2
J gene: TRBJ2-2
clone size: -

CDR3 DNA: TGTGCCAGCAGGACTAGCGGGAGCTACGAGCAGTACTTC
CDR3 protein: CASRTSGSYEQYF
V gene: TRBV6-5
D gene: TRBD2
J gene: TRBJ2-7
clone size: once

CDR3 DNA: TGTGCCAGCAGCTTGGGGGACTTGTGGGAAAAACTGTTTTTT
CDR3 protein: CASSLGDLWEKLFF
V gene: TRBV5-5
D gene: -
J gene: TRBJ1-4
clone size: -

CDR3 DNA: TGTGCCAGCAGTGATCAGGGGGGGAACACTGAAGCTTTCTTT
CDR3 protein: CASSDQGGNTEAFF
V gene: TRBV6-1
D gene: TRBD1
J gene: TRBJ1-1
clone size: -

CDR3 DNA: TGTGCCAGCAGTTCCAGGACTAGCGGGAAAGAGACCCAGTACTTC
CDR3 protein: CASSSRTSGKETQYF
V gene: TRBV6-5
D gene: TRBD2
J gene: TRBJ2-5
clone size: -

CDR3 DNA: TGTGCCAGCAGCCGACAGTCCTATGGCTACACCTTC
CDR3 protein: CASSRQSYGYTF
V gene: TRBV28
D gene: -
J gene: TRBJ1-2
clone size: -

CDR3 DNA: TGTGCCAGCAGTGACCAGGGGGCAGATACGCAGTATTTT
CDR3 protein: CASSDQGADTQYF
V gene: TRBV6-4
D gene: TRBD1
J gene: TRBJ2-3
clone size: -

CDR3 DNA: TGTGCCAGCAGCTCCCTAGGGACTAGCGGGGGCTCCTACAATGAGCAGTTCTTC
CDR3 protein: CASSSLGTSGGSYNEQFF
V gene: TRBV7-2
D gene: TRBD2
J gene: TRBJ2-1
clone size: -

CDR3 DNA: TGCGCCAGCAGCTTGGCCTTATCAGGGGGCAGTACTGAAGCTTTCTTT
CDR3 protein: CASSLALSGGSTEAFF
V gene: TRBV5-1
D gene: TRBD1
J gene: TRBJ1-1
clone size: -

CDR3 DNA: TGTGCCAGCACCAAAACCGGGACCCTGGGTGGCTACACCTTC
CDR3 protein: CASTKTGTLGGYTF
V gene: TRBV5-4
D gene: -
J gene: TRBJ1-2
clone size: -

CDR3 DNA: TGTGCCAGCAGCTTGGCTCCGGGACAGGTATACAATGAGCAGTTCTTC
CDR3 protein: CASSLAPGQVYNEQFF
V gene: TRBV5-4
D gene: TRBD1
J gene: TRBJ2-1
clone size: -

CDR3 DNA: TGTGCCAGCAGCTTGGATGGCTCTGGAAACACCATATATTTT
CDR3 protein: CASSLDGSGNTIYF
V gene: TRBV5-4
D gene: -
J gene: TRBJ1-3
clone size: -

CDR3 DNA: TGTGCCAGCAGTAGGGGCTCTGGAAACACCATATATTTT
CDR3 protein: CASSRGSGNTIYF
V gene: TRBV27
D gene: -
J gene: TRBJ1-3
clone size: -

CDR3 DNA: TGTGCCAGCTCCCCCGGACAGGGGGCGGGTGAGCAGTTCTTC
CDR3 protein: CASSPGQGAGEQFF
V gene: TRBV18
D gene: TRBD1
J gene: TRBJ2-1
clone size: -

CDR3 DNA: TGTGCCAGCAGTTTGGGACAGGGGGATACGCAGTATTTT
CDR3 protein: CASSLGQGDTQYF
V gene: TRBV27
D gene: TRBD1
J gene: TRBJ2-3
clone size: -

CDR3 DNA: TGCGCCAGCAGCTTGGGGGGAGGACTGGTCACAGATACGCAGTATTTT
CDR3 protein: CASSLGGGLVTDTQYF
V gene: TRBV5-1
D gene: -
J gene: TRBJ2-3
clone size: -

CDR3 DNA: TGTGCCAGTAGTATTTCGGCTAGCGGGAGTACAGATACGCAGTATTTT
CDR3 protein: CASSISASGSTDTQYF
V gene: TRBV19
D gene: TRBD2
J gene: TRBJ2-3
clone size: -

CDR3 DNA: TGTGCCTGTCTAGAGACAGGTACTGAAGCTTTCTTT
CDR3 protein: CACLETGTEAFF
V gene: TRBV30
D gene: -
J gene: TRBJ1-1
clone size: -

CDR3 DNA: TGTGCCAGCAGCTCCGAAGACAGGGTGGACACTGAAGCTTTCTTT
CDR3 protein: CASSSEDRVDTEAFF
V gene: TRBV7-9
D gene: TRBD1
J gene: TRBJ1-1
clone size: -